This is a list of T cell receptor beta chains from one sample in a study of cytomegalovirus exposure and HLA in healthy donors. Only in-frame clones appear in the TCRdb table, and some are missing; sequencing was by immunoSEQ multiplex PCR. The sample includes more than 80,000 clones, roughly four fifths of them seen just once. Sequenced material: PBMCs. These receptors all come from a woman aged 55-69 years in good health and CMV-seropositive. Each CDR3 is given with its conserved first and last residue. The D gene is left open where the match is weak. The size field is filled for only some rows; it gives once, few, many or a size class.

d_gene: -
v_gene: TRBV29-1
abundance: -
j_gene: TRBJ1-2
CDR3nt: TGCAGCGTTGAGGGCAGAAATAACTATGGCTACACCTTC
CDR3aa: CSVEGRNNYGYTF

d_gene: TRBD2
v_gene: TRBV5-1
abundance: once
j_gene: TRBJ2-7
CDR3nt: TGCGCCAGCAGTATGGACGGGGGGAACTACTACGAGCAGTACTTC
CDR3aa: CASSMDGGNYYEQYF

d_gene: TRBD2
v_gene: TRBV18
abundance: -
j_gene: TRBJ2-1
CDR3nt: TGTGCCAGCTCATCCGGGGGGTCCTACAATGAGCAGTTCTTC
CDR3aa: CASSSGGSYNEQFF

d_gene: TRBD1
v_gene: TRBV18
abundance: -
j_gene: TRBJ2-5
CDR3nt: TGTGCCAGCTCATCGGCGCTACTGCAGGGGGCTGAGACCCAGTACTTC
CDR3aa: CASSSALLQGAETQYF

d_gene: TRBD1
v_gene: TRBV6-1
abundance: -
j_gene: TRBJ2-2
CDR3nt: TGTGCCAGCAGTGGTCTTGCAGGACAGGGGTACACCGGGGAGCTGTTTTTT
CDR3aa: CASSGLAGQGYTGELFF

d_gene: -
v_gene: TRBV10-1
abundance: -
j_gene: TRBJ2-3
CDR3nt: TGCGCCAGCAGTGATGGATGGGAGTTGGGAACAGATACGCAGTATTTT
CDR3aa: CASSDGWELGTDTQYF

d_gene: -
v_gene: TRBV6-1
abundance: -
j_gene: TRBJ1-5
CDR3nt: TGTGCCAGCAGCTTAGGACACTTTAGCAATCAGCCCCAGCATTTT
CDR3aa: CASSLGHFSNQPQHF

d_gene: -
v_gene: TRBV7-9
abundance: -
j_gene: TRBJ1-1
CDR3nt: TGTGCCAGCAGCTATGGGACTCAGGGAGGAACTGAAGCTTTCTTT
CDR3aa: CASSYGTQGGTEAFF

d_gene: -
v_gene: TRBV4-2
abundance: -
j_gene: TRBJ2-7
CDR3nt: TGTGCCAGCAGCTCATGGCCTAGCGAGCCCTACGAGCAGTACTTC
CDR3aa: CASSSWPSEPYEQYF

d_gene: -
v_gene: TRBV5-1
abundance: few
j_gene: TRBJ1-1
CDR3nt: TGCGCCAGCAAGATGGGAGAGGACACTGAAGCTTTCTTT
CDR3aa: CASKMGEDTEAFF

d_gene: -
v_gene: TRBV10-1
abundance: once
j_gene: TRBJ1-2
CDR3nt: TGCGCCAGCAGTACAGGTTCTAACTATGGCTACACCTTC
CDR3aa: CASSTGSNYGYTF

d_gene: -
v_gene: TRBV29-1
abundance: -
j_gene: TRBJ2-3
CDR3nt: TGCAGCGTTGACACTAGTTGGTCCGATACGCAGTATTTT
CDR3aa: CSVDTSWSDTQYF

d_gene: -
v_gene: TRBV21-1
abundance: -
j_gene: TRBJ2-6
CDR3nt: TGTGCCAGCAGCAACGGCGGTTACTCTGGGGCCAACGTCCTGACTTTC
CDR3aa: CASSNGGYSGANVLTF

d_gene: TRBD2
v_gene: TRBV6-4
abundance: few
j_gene: TRBJ2-1
CDR3nt: TGTGCCAGCAGTGACTCCCACAGCGGGGATTACAATGAGCAGTTCTTC
CDR3aa: CASSDSHSGDYNEQFF

d_gene: TRBD2
v_gene: TRBV29-1
abundance: -
j_gene: TRBJ2-2
CDR3nt: TGCAGCGCCCACGGGGGGTTTGGGGAGCTGTTTTTT
CDR3aa: CSAHGGFGELFF

d_gene: TRBD2
v_gene: TRBV27
abundance: -
j_gene: TRBJ2-7
CDR3nt: TGTGCCAGCAGTTTGACGGGAGGGTTGTACGAGCAGTACTTC
CDR3aa: CASSLTGGLYEQYF

d_gene: -
v_gene: TRBV30
abundance: -
j_gene: TRBJ2-3
CDR3nt: TGTGCCTGGAGTGTCGGTGGCGGCCAGTATTTT
CDR3aa: CAWSVGGGQYF